The 27 T cell receptor beta chains given below trace back to one sample, sequenced in a study of blood T cell repertoires in COVID-19 (dated by TCRdb to 2018 to 2021). Library method: the immunoSEQ multiplex PCR assay. Not all clones reach the TCRdb copy of this immuneACCESS table, which keeps in-frame sequences only. Checked studies attribute under half of the gap to unresolved V genes and leave the rest unexplained. For this sample the table gives 200,000 or so clones, of which less than 90% were detected only once. Roughly 2.2% of the sample lies in the top ten. Sample: peripheral blood. These receptors all come from a man in his 70s with active or convalescent COVID-19.

The chain employs TRBV7-2 and TRBJ2-5; 8 nucleotides align to TRBD1. The length of the CDR3 is 16 residues. Germline V CDR1 and CDR2: SGHTA, FQGNSA. V trimming: 0 bases; J trimming: 5 bases; junction bases outside the gene matches: 8. CDR3 residues: CASSLALGQGRETQYF. The CDR3 DNA sequence: TGTGCCAGCAGCTTAGCGCTCGGACAGGGTCGCGAGACCCAGTACTTC. The whole variable domain, remainder taken from reference TRBV7-2 and TRBJ2-5, is GAGVSQSPSNKVTEKGKDVELRCDPISGHTALYWYRQSLGQGLEFLIYFQGNSAPDKSGLPSDRFSAERTGGSVSTLTIQRTQQEDSAVYLCASSLALGQGRETQYFGPGTRLLVL.

This chain connects TRBV6-6 to TRBJ2-5; 9 bases are shared with TRBD1. The CDR3 has 16 amino acids. The trim removed 2 bases at V and 2 bases at J, leaving 6 bases unmatched. CDR1 and CDR2 (germline): MNHNY, SVGAGI (reference sequence). CDR3 coding DNA: TGTGCCAGCAGTTACGACACAGGGGGCGGACAAGAGACCCAGTACTTC. Protein: CASSYDTGGGQETQYF.

The chain joins TRBV3-1 (or the pseudogene TRBV3-2) to TRBJ1-6, with D tentatively TRBD1 (6 bases). V lost 6 bases and J lost 5, with 11 bases in between. CDR3 length equals 14 residues. Germline V gives CDR1 LGHDT, CDR2 YNNKEL (reference sequence). The CDR3 reads CASRNRVNNSPLHF. CDR3 bases: TGTGCCAGCAGGAACAGGGTGAATAATTCACCCCTCCACTTT.

V gene TRBV5-1 combines with J gene TRBJ1-2; D gene unclear. Trimming stripped 0 bases from V and 10 bases from J, with 10 bases between. The CDR3 totals 12 residues. The germline V gene has CDR1 SGHRS and CDR2 YFSETQ. In DNA form, the CDR3 reads TGCGCCAGCAGCTTGGTACCAGATGCCTACACCTTC. As protein: CASSLVPDAYTF. The variable domain in full, with the rest retrieved from reference TRBV5-1 and TRBJ1-2, is KAGVTQTPRYLIKTRGQQVTLSCSPISGHRSVSWYQQTPGQGLQFLFEYFSETQRNKGNFPGRFSGRQFSNSRSEMNVSTLELGDSALYLCASSLVPDAYTFGSGTRLTVV.

J is TRBJ2-5 and V is TRBV12-3 or TRBV12-4; 7 nucleotides agree with TRBD2. This CDR3 is built from 13 residues. J lost 14 bases, V lost 5 bases, and 14 bases had no gene match. The CDR3 reads CASSPGGFSGDYF. For the CDR3, the DNA is TGTGCCAGCAGTCCCGGGGGGTTTTCGGGGGACTACTTC.

Only one count was recorded for this clone. The V call is TRBV7-2, the J call TRBJ2-3; D gene unclear. The V and J ends lost 4 bases and 6 bases respectively, with 8 bases between them. The germline gives CDR1 SGHTA, CDR2 FQGNSA. The CDR3 has 12 residues. The CDR3 DNA sequence: TGTGCCAGCAGCTCCCGTCGGGATACGCAGTATTTT. Amino acid sequence: CASSSRRDTQYF.

The chain recombines TRBV7-9 with TRBJ1-4; 7 nucleotides match TRBD1. The CDR3 has 16 residues. The germline gives CDR1 SEHNR, CDR2 FQNEAQ (reference sequence). Trimming at V came to 3 bases and at J to 8 bases, leaving 12 bases not matched to a gene. CDR3 DNA sequence: TGTGCCAGCAGCTTGGGTCAGACAGGGACGAGGGAAAAACTGTTTTTT. It yields the protein CASSLGQTGTREKLFF.

The rearrangement joins TRBV29-1 to TRBJ2-7; 9 bases map to TRBD1. CDR1 is SQVTM and CDR2 is ANQGSEA in the germline V gene. The CDR3 extends over 13 amino acids. V lost 5 bases and J lost 3; bases outside the gene matches: 5. As DNA, the CDR3 is TGCAGCGTTCCGGGGACAGGGAGCTACGAGCAGTACTTC. This translates into CSVPGTGSYEQYF.

This clone came up once. The chain has TRBV28 and TRBJ2-7; D not certain. The germline V gene has CDR1 MDHEN and CDR2 SYDVKM. This CDR3 contains 15 residues. Trimming shortened V by 8 bases and J by 0 bases, and 17 bases separated the two germline ends. CDR3 region: CASGEGGTFSYEQYF. The CDR3 region has the DNA TGTGCCAGCGGTGAAGGCGGTACTTTCTCCTACGAGCAGTACTTC.

This clone was seen once. CDR3: CAWSALATEAFF. The CDR3 DNA is TGTGCCTGGAGTGCCCTAGCCACTGAAGCTTTCTTT. V and J are TRBV30 and TRBJ1-1; no clear D. The germline V gene has CDR1 GTSNPN and CDR2 SVGIG (reference sequence). Trimming took off 1 base at V and 4 bases at J, with 7 bases between the two ends. The CDR3 contains 12 residues.

The V call is TRBV9, the J call TRBJ1-6, with D unresolved. The ends were cut back, 0 bases at V and 7 bases at J, with 8 bases in the middle. The CDR3 is 14 residues long. Germline V gene lookup returns CDR1 SGDLS and CDR2 YYNGEE. CDR3 amino acids: CASSVGLTNSPLHF. DNA for the CDR3: TGTGCCAGCAGCGTAGGTCTGACAAATTCACCCCTCCACTTT.

The chain joins TRBV10-3 to TRBJ2-3, with TRBD2 matching over 12 bases. This CDR3 region has 16 residues. In germline, CDR1 is ENHRY, CDR2 SYGVKD. Losses at the gene ends were 6 bases for V and 5 bases for J; bases not matched to a gene: 9. The CDR3 loop is CAIRTLLAGGGDTQYF. CDR3 coding DNA: TGTGCCATCAGAACCCTACTAGCGGGAGGTGGAGATACGCAGTATTTT.

This sequence joins TRBV7-9 and TRBJ2-7; 9 bases map to TRBD2. Germline V gene sequence: CDR1 SEHNR, CDR2 FQNEAQ (reference sequence). After removal of 5 bases from V and 2 bases from J, the junction contained 7 bases not matched to a gene. The CDR3 runs to 15 residues. This chain's CDR3 is CASSPRTSVTYEQYF. The CDR3 coding sequence is TGTGCCAGCAGCCCCCGGACTAGCGTTACCTACGAGCAGTACTTC.

V usage is TRBV15 and J usage is TRBJ1-3; 11 nucleotides line up with TRBD1. V shed 0 bases and J 0 bases; nucleotides not matched to a gene: 13. CDR1 LNHNV and CDR2 YYDKDF come from the germline V gene (reference sequence). The CDR3 is 21 residues long. CDR3 region: CATSRDPIGTGGSYSGNTIYF. The CDR3 bases are TGTGCCACCAGCAGAGATCCGATAGGGACAGGGGGTTCTTACTCTGGAAACACCATATATTTT.

This clone has just one count. The chain employs TRBV3-1 (or the pseudogene TRBV3-2) and TRBJ2-7, with 7 bases fitting TRBD1. This CDR3 is built from 15 residues. CDR1 and CDR2 (germline): LGHDT, YNNKEL (reference sequence). V lost 2 bases to trimming and J lost 2 bases; unmatched junction nucleotides: 6. CDR3 nucleotide sequence: TGTGCCAGCAGCCAAATGACGGGACAGACCTACGAGCAGTACTTC. Protein sequence: CASSQMTGQTYEQYF.

This clone has only one observation. The chain carries TRBV6-5 and TRBJ2-7; 7 bases agree with TRBD2. J was trimmed by 4 bases and V by 2 bases; bases with no gene match: 2. Germline CDR1 is MNHEY and CDR2 is SVGAGI. The CDR3 runs 13 residues. CDR3 protein: CASSYVGGYEQYF. CDR3 DNA: TGTGCCAGCAGTTACGTCGGGGGGTACGAGCAGTACTTC.

The rearrangement joins TRBV29-1 to TRBJ2-4; the D gene is possibly TRBD1 (5 bases). In germline, CDR1 is SQVTM, CDR2 ANQGSEA. The CDR3 has 15 residues. Trimming removed 1 base at V and 1 base at J, with 11 bases between. CDR3 sequence (DNA): TGCAGCGTTGAAGGAGGAAAGGGGGCCAAAAACATTCAGTACTTC. Translated: CSVEGGKGAKNIQYF.

The genes are TRBV9 and TRBJ2-3, with 9 positions matching TRBD2. Germline V CDR1 and CDR2: SGDLS, YYNGEE. The CDR3 spans 15 residues. V dropped 1 base and J dropped 3; count of bases not matched to a gene: 3. The CDR3 coding sequence is TGTGCCAGCAGCGTACTAGCGGGAAGGACAGATACGCAGTATTTT. Translation gives CASSVLAGRTDTQYF. The full variable domain, rest sourced from reference TRBV9 and TRBJ2-3, is DSGVTQTPKHLITATGQRVTLRCSPRSGDLSVYWYQQSLDQGLQFLIQYYNGEERAKGNILERFSAQQFPDLHSELNLSSLELGDSALYFCASSVLAGRTDTQYFGPGTRLTVL.

This chain joins TRBV19 and TRBJ1-5; TRBD1 aligns across 8 bases. Germline V gene data show CDR1 as LNHDA and CDR2 as SQIVND (reference sequence). V lost 2 bases, J lost 6 bases, and 6 bases stayed unmatched. The CDR3 covers 15 residues. The CDR3 reads CASSIWQGATQPQHF. The CDR3 region has the DNA TGTGCCAGTAGTATATGGCAGGGGGCGACTCAGCCCCAGCATTTT.

This rearrangement joins TRBV6-5 to TRBJ2-5; D might be TRBD1 (5 bases). CDR1 and CDR2 (germline): MNHEY, SVGAGI. V lost 6 bases, J lost 2 bases, and 16 bases lay in between. The CDR3 is 15 amino acids. The CDR3 sequence is CASRDFDRNQETQYF. The CDR3 DNA is TGTGCCAGCAGAGATTTCGACAGAAATCAAGAGACCCAGTACTTC.

This chain joins TRBV5-6 and TRBJ2-7; D is perhaps TRBD2 (5 bases). Trimming stripped 0 bases from V and 5 bases from J, with 15 bases between. CDR1 is SGHDT and CDR2 is YYEEEE in the germline V gene. This CDR3 region has 15 residues. CDR3 coding DNA: TGTGCCAGCAGCTTGGATTATGGGGTCGGGAACGAGCAGTACTTC. Residues: CASSLDYGVGNEQYF.

V gene TRBV6-6 combines with J gene TRBJ1-3; TRBD1 matches at 8 bases. The germline CDR1 and CDR2 sequences are MNHNY and SVGAGI (reference sequence). The CDR3 is made up of 16 amino acids. Trimming at V came to 5 bases and at J to 0 bases, leaving 6 bases not matched to a gene. The CDR3 nucleotides are TGTGCCAGCAGTGCCAGGGGGCGAATCTCTGGAAACACCATATATTTT. It specifies CASSARGRISGNTIYF.

The chain couples TRBV6-1 to TRBJ2-5, with TRBD2 as a possible D gene (7 bases). This CDR3 contains 15 residues. Germline CDR1 is MNHNS and CDR2 is SASEGT. The germline V and J ends were trimmed by 0 bases and 1 base, with 9 bases remaining between them. The CDR3, as DNA: TGTGCCAGCAGTGAAGCGGCGGGGGCCCAAGAGACCCAGTACTTC. Encoded protein: CASSEAAGAQETQYF.

The rearrangement uses TRBV4-3 and TRBJ1-2, with TRBD1 as a possible D gene (6 bases). Germline-derived CDR1 and CDR2 are LGHNA and YSLEER. This CDR3 is 16 amino acids long. V lost 0 bases and J 4 bases, leaving 15 bases between the germline ends. CDR3 nucleotide sequence: TGCGCCAGCAGCCAAGATTTCCCGGGGGGCAGCTATGGCTACACCTTC. Its protein product is CASSQDFPGGSYGYTF.

V is TRBV5-1 and J is TRBJ1-2; TRBD1 matches at 7 bases. Germline-derived CDR1 and CDR2 are SGHRS and YFSETQ. The CDR3 contains 11 residues. CDR3 nucleotide sequence: TGCGCTTCACAGGGGTTATTGGGCTACACCTTC. Translating it yields CASQGLLGYTF.

This sequence joins TRBV11-2 and TRBJ2-5; 10 nucleotides match TRBD2. Germline V CDR1 and CDR2: SGHAT, FQNNGV. This CDR3 comprises 15 residues. V dropped 5 bases and J dropped 9; count of bases not matched to a gene: 12. The CDR3 sequence: CASSPGLASSSSQYF. The DNA of the CDR3 is TGTGCCAGCAGCCCGGGACTAGCGTCAAGTTCGTCCCAGTACTTC. Together with reference TRBV11-2 and TRBJ2-5, the CDR3 gives the full variable domain: EAGVAQSPRYKIIEKRQSVAFWCNPISGHATLYWYQQILGQGPKLLIQFQNNGVVDDSQLPKDRFSAERLKGVDSTLKIQPAKLEDSAVYLCASSPGLASSSSQYFGPGTRLLVL.

The chain employs TRBV29-1 and TRBJ2-1; 9 bases map to TRBD2. Trimming cost V 4 bases and J 4 bases; bases outside gene matches: 8. CDR1 is SQVTM and CDR2 is ANQGSEA in the germline V gene. There are 15 residues in the CDR3. CDR3: CSVALAGTAYNEQFF. CDR3 nucleotide sequence: TGCAGCGTTGCCCTAGCGGGGACCGCATACAATGAGCAGTTCTTC.